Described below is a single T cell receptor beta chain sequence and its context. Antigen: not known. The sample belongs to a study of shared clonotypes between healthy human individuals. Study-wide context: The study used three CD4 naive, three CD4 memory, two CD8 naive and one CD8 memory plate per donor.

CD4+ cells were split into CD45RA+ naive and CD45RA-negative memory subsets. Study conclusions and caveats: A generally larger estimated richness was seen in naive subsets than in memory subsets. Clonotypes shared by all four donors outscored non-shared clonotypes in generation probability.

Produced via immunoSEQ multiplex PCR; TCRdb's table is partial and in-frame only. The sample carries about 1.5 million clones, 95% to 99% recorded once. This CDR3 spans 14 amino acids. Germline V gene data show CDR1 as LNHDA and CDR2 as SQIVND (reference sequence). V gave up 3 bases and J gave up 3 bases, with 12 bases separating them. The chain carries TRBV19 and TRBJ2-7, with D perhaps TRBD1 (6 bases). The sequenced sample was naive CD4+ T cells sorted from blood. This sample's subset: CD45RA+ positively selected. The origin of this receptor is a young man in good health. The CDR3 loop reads CASSISTGRYEQYF. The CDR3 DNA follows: TGTGCCAGTAGTATCTCGACAGGTCGCTACGAGCAGTACTTC.